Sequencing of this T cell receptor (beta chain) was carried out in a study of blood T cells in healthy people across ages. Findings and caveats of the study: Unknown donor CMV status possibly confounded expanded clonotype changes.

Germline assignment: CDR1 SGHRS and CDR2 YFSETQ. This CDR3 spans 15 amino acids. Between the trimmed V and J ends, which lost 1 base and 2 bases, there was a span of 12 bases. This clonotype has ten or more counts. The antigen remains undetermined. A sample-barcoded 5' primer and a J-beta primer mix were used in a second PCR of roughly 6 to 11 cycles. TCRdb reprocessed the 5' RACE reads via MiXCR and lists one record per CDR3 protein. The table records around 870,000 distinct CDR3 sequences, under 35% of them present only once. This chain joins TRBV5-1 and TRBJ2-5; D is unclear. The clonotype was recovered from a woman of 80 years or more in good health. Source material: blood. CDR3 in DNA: TGCGCCAGCAGCTTGAAGTCGGCCAGTCAAGAGACCCAGTACTTC. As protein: CASSLKSASQETQYF. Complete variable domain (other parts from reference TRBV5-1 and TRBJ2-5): KAGVTQTPRYLIKTRGQQVTLSCSPISGHRSVSWYQQTPGQGLQFLFEYFSETQRNKGNFPGRFSGRQFSNSRSEMNVSTLELGDSALYLCASSLKSASQETQYFGPGTRLLVL.